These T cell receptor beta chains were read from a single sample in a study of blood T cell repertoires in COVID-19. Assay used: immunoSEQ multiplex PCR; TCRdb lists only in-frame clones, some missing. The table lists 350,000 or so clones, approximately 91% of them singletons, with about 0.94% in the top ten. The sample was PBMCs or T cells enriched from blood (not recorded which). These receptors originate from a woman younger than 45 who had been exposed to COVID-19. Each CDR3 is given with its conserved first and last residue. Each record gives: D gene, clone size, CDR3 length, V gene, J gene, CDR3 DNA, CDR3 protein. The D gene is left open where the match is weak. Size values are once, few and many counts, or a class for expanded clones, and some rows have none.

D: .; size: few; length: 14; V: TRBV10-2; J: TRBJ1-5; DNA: TGCGCCAGCAGTGAGTGGAGAGACAATCAGCCCCAGCATTTT; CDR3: CASSEWRDNQPQHF
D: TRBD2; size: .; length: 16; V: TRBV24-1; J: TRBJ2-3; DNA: TGTGCCACCAGTGATGAGGGAGGGGCTAGCACAGATACGCAGTATTTT; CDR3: CATSDEGGASTDTQYF
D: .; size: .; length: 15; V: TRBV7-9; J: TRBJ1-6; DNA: TGTGCCAGCAGCTTAAGGAGCGGTTATAATTCACCCCTCCACTTT; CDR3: CASSLRSGYNSPLHF
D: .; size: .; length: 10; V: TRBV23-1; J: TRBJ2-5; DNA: TGCGCCAGCAGTCATAAGACCCAGTACTTC; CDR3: CASSHKTQYF
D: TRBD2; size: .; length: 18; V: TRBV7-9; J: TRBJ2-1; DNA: TGTGCCAGCAGCACAATTTGGACTAGCGGGAACCTTTACAATGAGCAGTTCTTC; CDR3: CASSTIWTSGNLYNEQFF
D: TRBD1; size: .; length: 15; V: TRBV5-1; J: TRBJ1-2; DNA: TGCGCCAGCAGCCCGGACAGGGGCTGGGGGGATGGCTACACCTTC; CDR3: CASSPDRGWGDGYTF
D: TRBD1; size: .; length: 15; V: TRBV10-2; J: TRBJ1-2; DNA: TGCGCCAGCAGTCCCATGACAGGGTGGGCCTATGGCTACACCTTC; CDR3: CASSPMTGWAYGYTF
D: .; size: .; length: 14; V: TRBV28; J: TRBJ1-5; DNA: TGTGCCAGCAGTTTTCAAGGGGGCAATCAGCCCCAGCATTTT; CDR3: CASSFQGGNQPQHF
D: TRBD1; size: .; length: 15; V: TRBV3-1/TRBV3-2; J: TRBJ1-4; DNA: TGTGCCAGCAGGTGGGGGACAGACGGCGGTCAAAAACTGTTTTTT; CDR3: CASRWGTDGGQKLFF
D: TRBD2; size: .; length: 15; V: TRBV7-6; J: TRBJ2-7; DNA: TGTGCCAGCAGCTTCGAAGCGGGGACTTCCTACGAGCAGTACTTC; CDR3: CASSFEAGTSYEQYF
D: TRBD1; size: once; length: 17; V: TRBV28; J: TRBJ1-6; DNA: TGTGCCAGCAGTCGAACCACAGGGACAGGGTGGCGCTCACCCCTCCACTTT; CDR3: CASSRTTGTGWRSPLHF
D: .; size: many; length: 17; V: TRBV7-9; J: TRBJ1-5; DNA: TGTGCCAGCAGCATATCTGGCGGGGGGACTGTCAATCAGCCCCAGCATTTT; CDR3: CASSISGGGTVNQPQHF
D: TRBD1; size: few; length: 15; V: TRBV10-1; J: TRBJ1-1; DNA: TGCGCCAGCAGGAAGCCGATCCGGGACAGGTGGGAAGCTTTCTTT; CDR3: CASRKPIRDRWEAFF
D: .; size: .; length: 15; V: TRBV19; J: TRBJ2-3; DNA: TGTGCCAGTAGCGCCAGGGGTGGGGGCACAGATACGCAGTATTTT; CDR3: CASSARGGGTDTQYF
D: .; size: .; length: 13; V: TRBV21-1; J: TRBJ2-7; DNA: TGTGCCAGCAGCAAGCGGGGGTCCTACGAGCAGTACTTC; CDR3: CASSKRGSYEQYF
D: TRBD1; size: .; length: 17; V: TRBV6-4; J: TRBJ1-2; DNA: TGTGCCAGCAGTCCGGACACCGGGACAGGGCTCGACTATGGCTACACCTTC; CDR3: CASSPDTGTGLDYGYTF
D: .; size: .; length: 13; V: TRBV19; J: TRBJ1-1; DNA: TGTGCCAGTAGGGACAGCAAGAACACTGAAGCTTTCTTT; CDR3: CASRDSKNTEAFF
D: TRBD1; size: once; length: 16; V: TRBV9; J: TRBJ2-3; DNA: TGTGCCAGCAGCTTTTACCGGGACAGGGTCACAGATACGCAGTATTTT; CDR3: CASSFYRDRVTDTQYF
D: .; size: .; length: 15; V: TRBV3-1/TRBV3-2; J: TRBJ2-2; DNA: TGTGCCAGCAGCCAAGGGACAGCGAACACCGGGGAGCTGTTTTTT; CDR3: CASSQGTANTGELFF
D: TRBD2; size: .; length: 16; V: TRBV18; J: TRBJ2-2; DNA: TGTGCCAGCTCACCGTTAACTAGCGGGAACACCGGGGAGCTGTTTTTT; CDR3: CASSPLTSGNTGELFF
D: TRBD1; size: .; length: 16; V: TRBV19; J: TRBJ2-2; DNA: TGTGCCAGTAGCCTACAGGGGGCGCAGCACACCGGGGAGCTGTTTTTT; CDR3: CASSLQGAQHTGELFF
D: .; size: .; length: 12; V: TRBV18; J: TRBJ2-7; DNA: TGTGCCAGCTCACCACGAGGCTACGAGCAGTACTTC; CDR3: CASSPRGYEQYF
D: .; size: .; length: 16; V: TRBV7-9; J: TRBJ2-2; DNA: TGTGCCAGCAGCTTAGCGGGAGTCTTGAACACCGGGGAGCTGTTTTTT; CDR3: CASSLAGVLNTGELFF